This T cell receptor beta chain was sequenced in a study of T cells after yellow fever vaccination. Looking at the study overall: Each low-cell-number fraction was prepared by means of SMART-Seq v4 Ultra Low Input. Whole-study results and caveats: Detected again after the booster were most primary-vaccination clones, at approximately 96% CD4 and 88% CD8.

This clonotype was picked up a small number of times. Its antigen is not identified. TCRdb fed the 5' RACE reads into MiXCR, producing one record per CDR3 protein. The sample has around 610,000 distinct CDR3 sequences; approximately 13% are singletons. V gave up 6 bases and J gave up 2 bases, with 13 bases separating them. The CDR3 runs 14 residues. Germline loops: CDR1 MNHEY, CDR2 SVGEGT. The sequence came from a man younger than 45 who received the YFV17D yellow fever vaccine. The sequenced sample was PBMCs, obtained on the day of the yellow fever booster vaccination. This chain links TRBV6-2 or TRBV6-3 with TRBJ2-5; a weak D match, TRBD2 (6 bases). Here the CDR3 reads CASRTTGEQETQYF. CDR3 bases: TGTGCCAGCAGGACGACGGGGGAACAAGAGACCCAGTACTTC.